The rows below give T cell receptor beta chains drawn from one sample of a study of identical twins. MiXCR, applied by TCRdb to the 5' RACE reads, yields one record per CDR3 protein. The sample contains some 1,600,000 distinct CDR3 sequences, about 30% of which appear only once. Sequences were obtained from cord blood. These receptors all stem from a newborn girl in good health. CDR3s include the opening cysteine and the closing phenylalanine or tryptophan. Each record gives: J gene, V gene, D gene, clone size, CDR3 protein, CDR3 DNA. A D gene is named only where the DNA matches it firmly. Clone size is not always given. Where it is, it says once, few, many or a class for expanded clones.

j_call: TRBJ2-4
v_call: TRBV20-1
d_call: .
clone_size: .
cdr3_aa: CSARALGLAKNIQYF
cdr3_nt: TGCAGTGCTAGAGCCCTAGGGCTGGCCAAAAACATTCAGTACTTC

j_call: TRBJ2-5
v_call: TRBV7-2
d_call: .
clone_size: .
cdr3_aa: CASSLVGSGAYDQYF
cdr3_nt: TGTGCCAGCAGCTTAGTCGGTAGCGGTGCCTACGACCAGTACTTC

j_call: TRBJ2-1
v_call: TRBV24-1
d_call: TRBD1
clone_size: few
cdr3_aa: CATSDPGQVYNEQFF
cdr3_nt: TGTGCCACCAGTGATCCGGGACAGGTTTACAATGAGCAGTTCTTC

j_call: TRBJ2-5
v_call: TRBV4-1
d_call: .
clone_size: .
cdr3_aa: CASSTRYGRLQETQYF
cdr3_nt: TGCGCCAGCAGCACTCGATATGGACGGCTCCAAGAGACCCAGTACTTC

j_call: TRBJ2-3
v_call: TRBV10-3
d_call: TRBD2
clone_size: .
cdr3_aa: CAISGSGTSLSTDTQYF
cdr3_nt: TGTGCCATCAGTGGCTCCGGGACTAGTCTTAGCACAGATACGCAGTATTTT

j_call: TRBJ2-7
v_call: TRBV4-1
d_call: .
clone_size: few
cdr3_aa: CASSHSLTYEQYF
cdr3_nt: TGCGCCAGCAGCCACTCCCTTACCTACGAGCAGTACTTC

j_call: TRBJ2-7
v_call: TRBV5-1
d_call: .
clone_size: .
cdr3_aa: CASSTDPYEQYF
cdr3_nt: TGCGCCAGCAGCACAGATCCATACGAGCAGTACTTC

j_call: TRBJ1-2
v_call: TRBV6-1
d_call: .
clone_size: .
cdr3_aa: CASSDQGRGYGYTF
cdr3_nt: TGTGCCAGCAGTGACCAGGGGCGCGGATATGGCTACACCTTC

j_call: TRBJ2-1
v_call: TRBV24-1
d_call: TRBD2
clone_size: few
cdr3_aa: CATSDRLAASSYNEQFF
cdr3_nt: TGTGCCACCAGTGACCGACTAGCGGCCAGCTCCTACAATGAGCAGTTCTTC

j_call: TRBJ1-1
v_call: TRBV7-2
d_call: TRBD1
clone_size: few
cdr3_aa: CASSLIRQGEAFF
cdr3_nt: TGTGCCAGCAGCTTGATCAGACAGGGGGAAGCTTTCTTT

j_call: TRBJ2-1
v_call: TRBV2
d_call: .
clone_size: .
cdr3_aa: CASSRADPYNEQFF
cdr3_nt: TGTGCCAGCAGTAGGGCAGACCCCTACAATGAGCAGTTCTTC

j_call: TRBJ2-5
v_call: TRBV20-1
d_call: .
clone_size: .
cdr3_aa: CSARRPPGVPETQYF
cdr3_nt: TGCAGTGCTAGACGCCCTCCTGGCGTGCCAGAGACCCAGTACTTC

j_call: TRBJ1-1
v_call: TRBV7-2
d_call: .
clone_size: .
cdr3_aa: CASSLYGTNMNTEAFF
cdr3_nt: TGTGCCAGCAGCTTATATGGGACAAACATGAACACTGAAGCTTTCTTT

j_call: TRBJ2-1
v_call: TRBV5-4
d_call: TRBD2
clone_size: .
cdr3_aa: CASSLRVAGAGYNEQFF
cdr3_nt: TGTGCCAGCAGCTTGAGGGTAGCGGGAGCGGGGTACAATGAGCAGTTCTTC

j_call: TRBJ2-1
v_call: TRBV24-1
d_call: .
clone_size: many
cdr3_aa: CATSDSGSSYNEQFF
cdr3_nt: TGTGCCACCAGTGATTCCGGGAGCTCCTACAATGAGCAGTTCTTC

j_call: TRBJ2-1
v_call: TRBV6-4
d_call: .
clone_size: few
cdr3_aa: CTSSDFAGVGNEQFF
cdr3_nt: TGTACCAGCAGTGACTTTGCAGGGGTTGGCAATGAGCAGTTCTTC

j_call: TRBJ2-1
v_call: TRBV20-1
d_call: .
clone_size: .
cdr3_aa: CSASAASSDEQFF
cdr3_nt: TGCAGTGCTAGTGCTGCTAGCTCGGATGAGCAGTTCTTC

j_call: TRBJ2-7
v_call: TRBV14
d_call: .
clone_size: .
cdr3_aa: CASSPLSSRNEQYF
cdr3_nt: TGTGCCAGCAGCCCGCTGTCCTCGCGGAATGAGCAGTACTTC

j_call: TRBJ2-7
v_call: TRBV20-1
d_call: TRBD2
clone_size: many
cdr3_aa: CSARAETSGSYEQYF
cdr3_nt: TGCAGTGCTAGAGCCGAGACTAGCGGGAGCTACGAGCAGTACTTC

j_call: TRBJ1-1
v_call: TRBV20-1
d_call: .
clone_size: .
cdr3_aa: CSARGVGRTEAFF
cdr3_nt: TGCAGTGCTAGAGGGGTGGGGAGGACTGAAGCTTTCTTT

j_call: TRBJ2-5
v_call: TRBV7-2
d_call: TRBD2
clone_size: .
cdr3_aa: CASSLVHGTSPPREQYF
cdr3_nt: TGTGCCAGCAGCTTAGTTCACGGGACTAGCCCCCCCAGGGAACAGTACTTC

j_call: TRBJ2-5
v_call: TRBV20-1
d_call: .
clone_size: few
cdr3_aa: CSARDFGPLKETQYF
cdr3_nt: TGCAGTGCTAGAGATTTCGGGCCCCTCAAAGAGACCCAGTACTTC

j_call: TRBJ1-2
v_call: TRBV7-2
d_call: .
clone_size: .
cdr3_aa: CASSQEGPYRLNYGYTF
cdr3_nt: TGTGCCAGCAGCCAAGAAGGCCCTTACAGGCTTAACTATGGCTACACCTTC

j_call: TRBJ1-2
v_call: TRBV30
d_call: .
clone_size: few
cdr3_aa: CAWSLTLYGYTF
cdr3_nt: TGTGCCTGGAGTCTGACCCTTTATGGCTACACCTTC

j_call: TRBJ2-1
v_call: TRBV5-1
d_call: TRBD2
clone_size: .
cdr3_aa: CASLGTSGMSEQFF
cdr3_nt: TGCGCCAGCCTCGGGACTAGCGGGATGAGTGAGCAGTTCTTC

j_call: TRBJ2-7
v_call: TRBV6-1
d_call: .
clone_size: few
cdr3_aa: CASSEGPYPPYEQYF
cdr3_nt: TGTGCCAGCAGTGAAGGCCCCTACCCACCCTACGAGCAGTACTTC

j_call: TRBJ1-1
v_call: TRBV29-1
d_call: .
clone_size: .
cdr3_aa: CSVQGRTANTEAFF
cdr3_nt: TGCAGCGTCCAGGGAAGGACGGCGAACACTGAAGCTTTCTTT

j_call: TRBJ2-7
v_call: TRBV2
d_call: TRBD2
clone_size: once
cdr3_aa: CASSVGLAGLPYEQYF
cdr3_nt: TGTGCCAGCAGTGTCGGACTAGCGGGGCTCCCCTACGAGCAGTACTTC

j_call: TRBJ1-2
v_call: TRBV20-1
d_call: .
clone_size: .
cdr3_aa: CSAQRRDYGYTF
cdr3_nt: TGCAGTGCCCAGCGACGGGACTATGGCTACACCTTC

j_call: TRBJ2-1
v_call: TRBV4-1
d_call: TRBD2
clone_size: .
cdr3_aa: CASSQGLAGIHEQFF
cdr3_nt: TGCGCCAGCAGCCAAGGCCTAGCGGGTATCCATGAGCAGTTCTTC

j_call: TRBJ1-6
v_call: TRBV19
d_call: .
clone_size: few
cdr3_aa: CASSIGVSPLHF
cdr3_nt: TGTGCCAGTAGTATCGGGGTTTCACCCCTCCACTTT

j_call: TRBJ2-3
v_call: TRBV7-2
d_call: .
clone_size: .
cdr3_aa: CASSPSPTGLSTDTQYF
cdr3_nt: TGTGCCAGCAGCCCATCCCCCACAGGACTAAGCACAGATACGCAGTATTTT

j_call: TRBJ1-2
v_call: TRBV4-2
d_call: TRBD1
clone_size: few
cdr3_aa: CASSQVGQGVRYGYTF
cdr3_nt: TGTGCCAGCAGCCAAGTGGGACAGGGGGTTAGGTATGGCTACACCTTC

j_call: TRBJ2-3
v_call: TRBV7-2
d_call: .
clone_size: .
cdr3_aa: CASSHRRVGTDTQYF
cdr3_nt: TGTGCCAGCAGCCATCGGCGGGTCGGCACAGATACGCAGTATTTT

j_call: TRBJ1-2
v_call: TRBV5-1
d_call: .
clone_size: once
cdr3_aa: CASSLAGPRHGYTF
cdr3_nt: TGCGCCAGCAGCTTGGCCGGCCCTCGACATGGCTACACCTTC

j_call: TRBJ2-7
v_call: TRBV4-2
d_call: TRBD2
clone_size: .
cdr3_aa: CASSQGGTSGALGYF
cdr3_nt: TGTGCCAGCAGCCAAGGAGGGACTAGCGGGGCGCTCGGGTACTTC

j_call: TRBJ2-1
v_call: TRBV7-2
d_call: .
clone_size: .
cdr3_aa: CAGSLVLARAYNEQFF
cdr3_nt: TGTGCCGGCAGCTTAGTTTTAGCTCGAGCCTACAATGAGCAGTTCTTC

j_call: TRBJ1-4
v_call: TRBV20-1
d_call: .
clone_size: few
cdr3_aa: CSARVGVNEKLFF
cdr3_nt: TGCAGTGCTAGAGTGGGGGTTAATGAAAAACTGTTTTTT

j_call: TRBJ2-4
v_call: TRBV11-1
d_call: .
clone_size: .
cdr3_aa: CASSLGRVVAERYF
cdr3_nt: TGTGCCAGCAGCTTGGGCAGGGTAGTCGCCGAGCGGTACTTC

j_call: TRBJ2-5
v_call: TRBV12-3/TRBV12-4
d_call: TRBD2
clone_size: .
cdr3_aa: CASSPGLAKAHEQYF
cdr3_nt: TGTGCCAGCAGCCCGGGACTAGCTAAAGCTCATGAGCAGTACTTC

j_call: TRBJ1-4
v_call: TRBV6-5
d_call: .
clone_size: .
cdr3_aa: CASSSGANNEKLFF
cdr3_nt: TGTGCCAGCAGCTCCGGGGCTAATAATGAAAAACTGTTTTTT

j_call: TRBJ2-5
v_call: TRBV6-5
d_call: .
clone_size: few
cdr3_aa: CASSYSTNDQETQYF
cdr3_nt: TGTGCCAGCAGTTACTCGACAAATGACCAAGAGACCCAGTACTTC

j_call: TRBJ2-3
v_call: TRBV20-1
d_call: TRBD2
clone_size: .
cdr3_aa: CSARSAGGHPDTQYF
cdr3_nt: TGCAGTGCTAGATCAGCGGGAGGGCATCCGGATACGCAGTATTTT

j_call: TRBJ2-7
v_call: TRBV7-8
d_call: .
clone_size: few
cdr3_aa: CASSSGITGVSSYNEQYF
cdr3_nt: TGTGCCAGCAGCTCCGGGATCACCGGTGTTAGCTCCTACAATGAGCAGTACTTC

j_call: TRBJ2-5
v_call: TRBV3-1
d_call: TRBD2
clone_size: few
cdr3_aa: CASSQGGSSQETQYF
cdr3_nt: TGTGCCAGCAGCCAAGGCGGGAGTTCCCAAGAGACCCAGTACTTC

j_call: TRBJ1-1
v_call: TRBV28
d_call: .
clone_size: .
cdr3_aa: CASRLGTFEGTEAFF
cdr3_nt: TGTGCCAGCAGGTTGGGGACATTCGAAGGCACTGAAGCTTTCTTT

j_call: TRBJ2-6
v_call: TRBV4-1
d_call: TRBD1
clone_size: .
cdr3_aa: CASSQPTGAGANVLTF
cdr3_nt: TGCGCCAGCAGCCAACCTACAGGGGCTGGGGCCAACGTCCTGACTTTC

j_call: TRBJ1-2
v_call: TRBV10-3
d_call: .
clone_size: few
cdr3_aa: CAITSGTDYGYTF
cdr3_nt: TGTGCCATCACCAGCGGGACGGACTATGGCTACACCTTC

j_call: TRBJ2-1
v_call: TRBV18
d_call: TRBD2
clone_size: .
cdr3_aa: CASSLTGTRGGEQFF
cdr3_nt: TGTGCCAGCTCACTTACCGGGACTAGGGGGGGTGAGCAGTTCTTC

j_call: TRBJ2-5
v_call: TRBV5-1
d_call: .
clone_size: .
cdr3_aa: CASGSGWTQYF
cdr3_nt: TGCGCCAGCGGCTCCGGCTGGACCCAGTACTTC

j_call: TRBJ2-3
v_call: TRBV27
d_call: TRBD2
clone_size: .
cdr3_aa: CASSLGASGVPDTQYF
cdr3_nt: TGTGCCAGCAGTTTAGGGGCTAGCGGGGTCCCAGATACGCAGTATTTT

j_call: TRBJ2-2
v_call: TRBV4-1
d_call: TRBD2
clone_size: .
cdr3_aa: CASSQELAYANTGELFF
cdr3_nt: TGCGCCAGCAGCCAAGAACTAGCGTACGCGAACACCGGGGAGCTGTTTTTT

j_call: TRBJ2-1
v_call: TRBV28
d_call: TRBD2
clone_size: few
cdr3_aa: CASSFTSVNNEQFF
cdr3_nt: TGTGCCAGCAGTTTTACTAGCGTGAACAATGAGCAGTTCTTC

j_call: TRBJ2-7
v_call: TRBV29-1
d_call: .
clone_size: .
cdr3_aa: CSVVGELSVWYF
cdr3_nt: TGCAGCGTTGTCGGGGAGCTTAGCGTTTGGTACTTC

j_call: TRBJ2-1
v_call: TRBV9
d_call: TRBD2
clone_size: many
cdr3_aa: CASSFSGGAGDNEQFF
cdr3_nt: TGTGCCAGCAGCTTTAGCGGGGGGGCCGGGGACAATGAGCAGTTCTTC